Below are 15 T cell receptor beta chains sequenced from a single sample in a study of T cell responses to AZD1222 COVID-19 vaccine. Measured with immunoSEQ multiplex PCR; TCRdb has only the in-frame clones, and not every one. The sample comprises 79,000 or so clones, around three quarters of which are singletons, and roughly 29% rests with the top ten. The sample was peripheral blood, taken 28 days after the second dose of the MenACWY control vaccine. These receptor sequences come from an adult who received the MenACWY meningococcal vaccine as a control.

The V gene is TRBV6-5, the J gene TRBJ1-1, with D possibly TRBD1 on 5 matching bases. This CDR3 is built from 13 residues. Deletions cut 2 bases from V and 1 base from J, with 5 bases between. Germline CDR1 reads MNHEY; CDR2 reads SVGAGI. DNA of the CDR3: TGTGCCAGCAGTTACGGGGGGAACACTGAAGCTTTCTTT. The encoded protein is CASSYGGNTEAFF.

The V call is TRBV2, the J call TRBJ1-2, with 7 bases aligning to TRBD1. Germline CDR1 is SNHLY and CDR2 is FYNNEI. The CDR3 has 11 amino acids. V lost 7 bases to trimming and J lost 12 bases; unmatched junction nucleotides: 8. CDR3 amino acids: CASTLDRANTF. The CDR3 bases are TGTGCCAGCACCCTTGACAGGGCAAACACCTTC.

The rearrangement links TRBV6-4 to TRBJ2-3; no reliable D call. This CDR3 has 14 residues. V was shortened by 3 bases and J by 5 bases, with 12 bases between the two germline ends. Germline-derived CDR1 and CDR2 are MRHNA and SNTAGT. Here the CDR3 DNA reads TGTGCCAGCAGTGAGGGTGGGCCTGGAGATACGCAGTATTTT. Protein product: CASSEGGPGDTQYF.

V is TRBV30 and J is TRBJ2-1; possibly TRBD1 for D (6 bases). V was trimmed by 2 bases and J by 10 bases, leaving 18 bases between them. The germline gives CDR1 GTSNPN, CDR2 SVGIG (reference sequence). The CDR3 spans 14 residues. The CDR3 DNA is TGTGCCTGGAGTAAAGGACAGCTACTGCCGGAGCAGTTCTTC. It codes for CAWSKGQLLPEQFF.

This clone came up a few times. The genes are TRBV5-1 and TRBJ2-3; tentatively, D is TRBD1 or TRBD2 (6 bases each). The germline V gene has CDR1 SGHRS and CDR2 YFSETQ. Between the trimmed V and J ends, which lost 7 bases and 0 bases, there was a span of 15 bases. This CDR3 is 15 amino acids long. CDR3 nucleotide sequence: TGCGCCAGCGGGGGGCCCTCCGATAGCACAGATACGCAGTATTTT. It yields the protein CASGGPSDSTDTQYF.

J is TRBJ1-2 and V is TRBV6-1; 7 bases agree with TRBD1. With 2 bases clipped from V and 5 bases from J, the junction kept 8 bases outside the gene matches. Germline CDR1 is MNHNS and CDR2 is SASEGT. The CDR3 is 15 amino acids. The CDR3 DNA is TGTGCCAGCAGTGAACGGACAGGAGGTCCATATGGCTACACCTTC. Protein sequence: CASSERTGGPYGYTF.

This clone was counted a single time. This chain's CDR3 is CASGQGSYEQYF. CDR3 nucleotides: TGTGCCAGCGGCCAGGGGAGCTACGAGCAGTACTTC. The chain is built from TRBV19 and TRBJ2-7; possible D gene TRBD1, 6 bases. The CDR3 has 12 amino acids. The germline V gene encodes CDR1 LNHDA and CDR2 SQIVND (reference sequence). Trimming took 9 bases from V and 3 from J, leaving 12 bases between them.

The chain is built from TRBV3-1 (or the pseudogene TRBV3-2) and TRBJ2-5; TRBD1 agrees at 7 bases. The length of the CDR3 is 14 residues. V was pared by 4 bases and J by 2 bases, with 4 bases of the junction left unmatched. CDR1 is LGHDT and CDR2 is YNNKEL in the germline V gene (reference sequence). CDR3 sequence (DNA): TGTGCCAGCAGCCCCCGGGACAGACAAGAGACCCAGTACTTC. Protein sequence: CASSPRDRQETQYF.

J is TRBJ2-7 and V is TRBV2, with 7 bases identical to TRBD1. V dropped 5 bases and J dropped 2; count of bases not matched to a gene: 9. The germline V gene has CDR1 SNHLY and CDR2 FYNNEI. The CDR3 has 15 amino acids. CDR3 amino acids: CASSPGQAITYEQYF. In nucleotides, the CDR3 is TGTGCCAGCAGTCCCGGACAGGCAATCACCTACGAGCAGTACTTC. The whole variable domain, remainder taken from reference TRBV2 and TRBJ2-7, is EPEVTQTPSHQVTQMGQEVILRCVPISNHLYFYWYRQILGQKVEFLVSFYNNEISEKSEIFDDQFSVERPDGSNFTLKIRSTKLEDSAMYFCASSPGQAITYEQYFGPGTRLTVT.

Details on this clone: At one end, the junction sequence differs from germline, possibly due to a read error. V gene TRBV5-1 combines with J gene TRBJ1-1; no clear D gene. CDR1 SGHRS and CDR2 YFSETQ come from the germline V gene. This CDR3 region has 14 residues. The CDR3 here is CASREDAVKTEAFF. The CDR3 DNA reads as TGCGCCAGCAGGGAAGATGCTGTGAAAACTGAAGCTTTCTTT.

V and J are TRBV30 and TRBJ2-7; D might be TRBD2 (6 bases). The CDR3 sequence is 13 residues long. V lost 0 bases to trimming and J lost 4 bases, with 10 bases between them. CDR1 is GTSNPN, CDR2 SVGIG, per germline (reference sequence). CDR3: CAWSVSAGYEQYF. CDR3 nucleotide sequence: TGTGCCTGGAGTGTATCGGCGGGGTACGAGCAGTACTTC.

Concerning this clone: In the same sample, other DNA sequences code for this CDR3. The genes are TRBV5-1 and TRBJ2-5; no reliable D call. The CDR3 loop spans 11 amino acids. The V end lost 2 bases, the J end lost 2 bases, and 1 base lay between the germline ends. Germline loops: CDR1 SGHRS, CDR2 YFSETQ. This CDR3 is CASSFQETQYF. The CDR3 DNA sequence: TGCGCCAGCAGCTTTCAAGAGACCCAGTACTTC.

A word on this clone: Other DNA sequences in the sample encode the same CDR3. The V gene is TRBV5-1, the J gene TRBJ2-7; D is possibly TRBD1 or TRBD2 (5 bases each). Germline V gene data show CDR1 as SGHRS and CDR2 as YFSETQ. The CDR3 loop spans 13 amino acids. V lost 1 base, J lost 3 bases, and 8 bases lay in between. In DNA, the CDR3 is TGCGCCAGCAGCTTGTTGGGGGACTACGAGCAGTACTTC. This translates into CASSLLGDYEQYF.

In DNA form, the CDR3 reads TGTGCCAGCAGCTTAGAACAGTCCTGGGAGACCCAGTACTTC. Its translation: CASSLEQSWETQYF. The rearrangement uses TRBV7-2 and TRBJ2-5; no firm D call. Germline V gene data show CDR1 as SGHTA and CDR2 as FQGNSA. The CDR3 contains 14 residues. V lost 1 base and J 5 bases, leaving 11 bases between the germline ends.

The chain carries TRBV5-6 and TRBJ1-1, with D unclear. Trimming pared 0 bases from V and 4 bases from J, leaving 13 bases between. This CDR3 spans 15 amino acids. Germline CDR1 is SGHDT and CDR2 is YYEEEE. CDR3: CASSLEWAALTEAFF. Here the CDR3 DNA reads TGTGCCAGCAGCTTGGAGTGGGCAGCTCTCACTGAAGCTTTCTTT.